The next 5 T cell receptor beta chains were all read from a single sample in a study of blood T cells in healthy people across ages. A second roughly 6 to 12 cycle PCR used barcoded and J-beta primers. Using its own MiXCR run on the 5' RACE reads, TCRdb lists one record per CDR3 protein. The repertoire holds 800,000 to 900,000 distinct CDR3 sequences, approximately 65% seen once, with roughly 26% in the top ten. Sequenced material: blood. The source of these receptors is a man aged 30-40 years in good health.

This clonotype was counted only a few times. The gene calls are TRBV20-1 and TRBJ1-5; TRBD1 might be the D (5 bases). This CDR3 comprises 18 residues. Trimming removed 2 bases from V and 0 bases from J, with 20 bases in between. Germline loops: CDR1 DFQATT, CDR2 SNEGSKA (reference sequence). CDR3 bases: TGCAGTGCTAGAATGTTATTCCGAGGGACCTATAGCAATCAGCCCCAGCATTTT. Translating gives CSARMLFRGTYSNQPQHF.

V usage is TRBV20-1 and J usage is TRBJ2-3; a possible D gene is TRBD2 (5 bases). This CDR3 has 13 amino acids. From germline, CDR1 is DFQATT and CDR2 SNEGSKA (reference sequence). Trimming took off 3 bases at V and 7 bases at J, with 14 bases between the two ends. CDR3 DNA: TGCAGTGCTAGGCTCCTACTAGAATATACGCAGTATTTT. Translation: CSARLLLEYTQYF.

This chain joins TRBV9 and TRBJ2-3; D is unresolved. CDR1 is SGDLS, CDR2 YYNGEE, per germline. The CDR3 runs 17 residues. V was shortened by 4 bases and J by 1 base, with 19 bases between the two germline ends. The CDR3 DNA reads as TGTGCCAGCAGCCCCTCCGTAGTGAATATCGGCACAGATACGCAGTATTTT. Protein product: CASSPSVVNIGTDTQYF.

V gene TRBV29-1 combines with J gene TRBJ1-2; D ambiguous. The CDR3 is 11 residues long. Trimming removed 7 bases at V and 9 bases at J, with 15 bases between. Germline V gene sequence: CDR1 SQVTM, CDR2 ANQGSEA. The DNA for the CDR3 is TGCAGCGGTGGTGAGGGCGGGAGCTACACCTTC. Its protein is CSGGEGGSYTF.

The chain is built from TRBV6-2 or TRBV6-3 and TRBJ2-7, with 8 bases identical to TRBD1. The junction had 7 bases not matched to a gene; V was cut back by 6 bases and J by 6 bases. The germline CDR1 and CDR2 sequences are MNHEY and SVGEGT. This CDR3 has 13 residues. CDR3 amino acids: CASRDREYSEQYF. Here the CDR3 DNA reads TGTGCCAGCAGGGACAGGGAGTATTCCGAGCAGTACTTC.